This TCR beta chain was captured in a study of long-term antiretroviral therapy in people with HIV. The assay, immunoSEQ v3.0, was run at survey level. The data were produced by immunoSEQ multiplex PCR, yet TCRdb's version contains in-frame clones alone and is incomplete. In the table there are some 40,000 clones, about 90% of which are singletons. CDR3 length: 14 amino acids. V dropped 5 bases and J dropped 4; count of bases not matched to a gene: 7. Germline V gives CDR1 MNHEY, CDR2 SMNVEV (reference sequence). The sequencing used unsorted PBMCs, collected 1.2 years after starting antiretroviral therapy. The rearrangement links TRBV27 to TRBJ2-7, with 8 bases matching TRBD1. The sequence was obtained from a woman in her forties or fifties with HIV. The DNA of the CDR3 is TGTGCCAGCAGTCTGCGACAGGGGAGGTACGAGCAGTACTTC. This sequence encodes CASSLRQGRYEQYF.